The rows below give T cell receptor beta chains drawn from one sample of a study of patients and donors after allogeneic stem cell transplantation. TCRdb analysed the RT-PCR reads with MiXCR anew, one entry per CDR3 protein. The repertoire includes around 160,000 distinct CDR3 sequences, about 29% of them detected once, and under 3.5% sits in the top ten. Sequencing used blood, either unsorted or a sorted T cell fraction (not recorded which). Every receptor here comes from a human donor who was either an allogeneic HSCT recipient or a stem cell or donor lymphocyte infusion donor (not recorded which). It is not recorded whose cells these are; they may come from a transplant donor. CDR3s include the opening cysteine and the closing phenylalanine or tryptophan. Fields, in order: clone size, J gene, D gene, V gene, CDR3 protein, CDR3 DNA. D genes are given only for firm matches. Clone size, where shown, is once, few, many, or a class for clones that have expanded.

clone size: few
J gene: TRBJ2-7
D gene: NA
V gene: TRBV4-3
CDR3 protein: CASSQDLGSLGYEQYF
CDR3 DNA: TGCGCCAGCAGCCAAGATCTCGGTAGCCTAGGGTACGAGCAGTACTTC

clone size: NA
J gene: TRBJ2-1
D gene: NA
V gene: TRBV20-1
CDR3 protein: CSAHRQSEQFF
CDR3 DNA: TGCAGTGCCCACCGTCAAAGTGAGCAGTTCTTC

clone size: NA
J gene: TRBJ2-1
D gene: NA
V gene: TRBV27
CDR3 protein: CASGLARQFF
CDR3 DNA: TGTGCCAGCGGGCTAGCGAGGCAGTTCTTC

clone size: few
J gene: TRBJ2-5
D gene: TRBD1
V gene: TRBV2
CDR3 protein: CASSESTQGAQYF
CDR3 DNA: TGTGCCAGCAGTGAATCAACCCAGGGGGCCCAGTACTTC

clone size: few
J gene: TRBJ1-5
D gene: NA
V gene: TRBV29-1
CDR3 protein: CSVGTAPGQPQHF
CDR3 DNA: TGCAGCGTTGGGACAGCCCCGGGTCAGCCCCAGCATTTT

clone size: NA
J gene: TRBJ2-5
D gene: TRBD1
V gene: TRBV28
CDR3 protein: CASSSRTGVDETQYF
CDR3 DNA: TGTGCCAGCAGCTCCAGGACAGGGGTTGACGAGACCCAGTACTTC

clone size: few
J gene: TRBJ2-1
D gene: TRBD2
V gene: TRBV3-1
CDR3 protein: CASSQSGSGVNEQFF
CDR3 DNA: TGTGCCAGCAGCCAATCGGGGAGCGGGGTCAATGAGCAGTTCTTC

clone size: NA
J gene: TRBJ1-2
D gene: NA
V gene: TRBV20-1
CDR3 protein: CSARDLEGNYGYTF
CDR3 DNA: TGCAGTGCTAGAGATCTCGAGGGAAACTATGGCTACACCTTC

clone size: few
J gene: TRBJ1-2
D gene: NA
V gene: TRBV6-2/TRBV6-3
CDR3 protein: CASRDPVLGYTF
CDR3 DNA: TGTGCCAGCAGGGACCCGGTGCTGGGCTACACCTTC

clone size: NA
J gene: TRBJ2-7
D gene: NA
V gene: TRBV6-6
CDR3 protein: CAAVGGPAEQYF
CDR3 DNA: TGTGCCGCCGTTGGGGGCCCGGCTGAGCAGTACTTC

clone size: few
J gene: TRBJ2-4
D gene: TRBD2
V gene: TRBV28
CDR3 protein: CASSLVREGKNIQYF
CDR3 DNA: TGTGCCAGCAGTTTAGTAAGGGAGGGTAAAAACATTCAGTACTTC

clone size: medium-sized
J gene: TRBJ1-4
D gene: TRBD1
V gene: TRBV4-3
CDR3 protein: CASSPRDRVSEKLFF
CDR3 DNA: TGCGCCAGCAGCCCCCGCGACAGGGTATCTGAAAAACTGTTTTTT

clone size: NA
J gene: TRBJ1-1
D gene: NA
V gene: TRBV20-1
CDR3 protein: CSANSPTEAFF
CDR3 DNA: TGCAGTGCTAATTCCCCCACTGAAGCTTTCTTT

clone size: few
J gene: TRBJ2-4
D gene: NA
V gene: TRBV9
CDR3 protein: CASSVDEVRNIQYF
CDR3 DNA: TGTGCCAGCAGCGTAGACGAAGTGCGAAACATTCAGTACTTC

clone size: once
J gene: TRBJ1-4
D gene: NA
V gene: TRBV27
CDR3 protein: CASSLSGRPDEKLFF
CDR3 DNA: TGTGCCAGCAGTTTATCGGGACGCCCGGATGAAAAACTGTTTTTT

clone size: NA
J gene: TRBJ2-3
D gene: TRBD2
V gene: TRBV6-5
CDR3 protein: CASRIIAGGPTDTQYF
CDR3 DNA: TGTGCCAGCAGGATTATAGCGGGAGGACCCACAGATACGCAGTATTTT

clone size: NA
J gene: TRBJ1-1
D gene: NA
V gene: TRBV18
CDR3 protein: CASSPTDMNTEAFF
CDR3 DNA: TGTGCCAGCTCTCCGACAGACATGAACACTGAAGCTTTCTTT

clone size: NA
J gene: TRBJ2-5
D gene: NA
V gene: TRBV7-9
CDR3 protein: CASSPRRAKGQETQYF
CDR3 DNA: TGTGCCAGCAGCCCGCGCCGGGCCAAAGGACAAGAGACCCAGTACTTC

clone size: NA
J gene: TRBJ1-2
D gene: TRBD1
V gene: TRBV20-1
CDR3 protein: CSARDPRQGDYGYTF
CDR3 DNA: TGCAGTGCTAGAGATCCTAGACAGGGCGACTATGGCTACACCTTC

clone size: NA
J gene: TRBJ2-7
D gene: TRBD1
V gene: TRBV28
CDR3 protein: CASSSAGTGIYEQYF
CDR3 DNA: TGTGCCAGCAGTTCTGCCGGGACAGGGATCTACGAGCAGTACTTC

clone size: NA
J gene: TRBJ1-2
D gene: TRBD1
V gene: TRBV2
CDR3 protein: CASTGTGVQGYTF
CDR3 DNA: TGTGCCAGCACCGGAACAGGGGTGCAGGGCTACACCTTC

clone size: few
J gene: TRBJ1-2
D gene: NA
V gene: TRBV12-3/TRBV12-4
CDR3 protein: CASSGDAGASGGYTF
CDR3 DNA: TGTGCCAGCAGTGGGGACGCTGGGGCTTCAGGTGGCTACACCTTC

clone size: NA
J gene: TRBJ2-7
D gene: TRBD1
V gene: TRBV29-1
CDR3 protein: CSVEEWGTGYYEQYF
CDR3 DNA: TGCAGCGTTGAAGAATGGGGGACAGGGTATTACGAGCAGTACTTC

clone size: few
J gene: TRBJ1-1
D gene: TRBD1
V gene: TRBV24-1
CDR3 protein: CATSDPGTENTEAFF
CDR3 DNA: TGTGCCACCAGTGATCCCGGGACAGAGAACACTGAAGCTTTCTTT

clone size: many
J gene: TRBJ2-7
D gene: NA
V gene: TRBV20-1
CDR3 protein: CSARAQGTIQQYF
CDR3 DNA: TGCAGTGCTAGAGCCCAGGGGACGATACAGCAGTACTTC

clone size: NA
J gene: TRBJ2-7
D gene: TRBD1
V gene: TRBV18
CDR3 protein: CASSPGPDRDKYF
CDR3 DNA: TGTGCCAGCTCACCCGGGCCTGACAGGGATAAGTACTTC

clone size: many
J gene: TRBJ2-1
D gene: TRBD2
V gene: TRBV5-1
CDR3 protein: CASSPTGTSGYNEQFF
CDR3 DNA: TGCGCCAGCAGCCCGACCGGGACTAGTGGTTACAATGAGCAGTTCTTC

clone size: NA
J gene: TRBJ2-7
D gene: NA
V gene: TRBV28
CDR3 protein: CASSGFGTPEYSSSYEQYF
CDR3 DNA: TGTGCCAGCTCGGGTTTCGGGACTCCCGAGTACTCGAGCTCCTACGAGCAGTACTTC

clone size: NA
J gene: TRBJ1-1
D gene: TRBD1
V gene: TRBV12-5
CDR3 protein: CASGLGTLTGGYTEAFF
CDR3 DNA: TGTGCTAGTGGTTTGGGTACTCTGACAGGGGGCTACACTGAAGCTTTCTTT

clone size: NA
J gene: TRBJ2-5
D gene: NA
V gene: TRBV4-1
CDR3 protein: CASSQVGGAQETQYF
CDR3 DNA: TGCGCCAGCAGCCAAGTAGGGGGAGCACAAGAGACCCAGTACTTC

clone size: NA
J gene: TRBJ1-3
D gene: TRBD1
V gene: TRBV6-5
CDR3 protein: CASSTGAGNTIYF
CDR3 DNA: TGTGCCAGCAGTACAGGGGCAGGAAACACCATATATTTT

clone size: NA
J gene: TRBJ1-4
D gene: NA
V gene: TRBV27
CDR3 protein: CASGPRGGVKLFF
CDR3 DNA: TGTGCCAGCGGTCCTCGTGGAGGGGTGAAACTGTTTTTT

clone size: few
J gene: TRBJ2-5
D gene: NA
V gene: TRBV4-3
CDR3 protein: CASSQVPGSQETQYF
CDR3 DNA: TGCGCCAGCAGCCAAGTCCCAGGGTCACAAGAGACCCAGTACTTC

clone size: many
J gene: TRBJ1-1
D gene: NA
V gene: TRBV30
CDR3 protein: CAWSTTPEAFF
CDR3 DNA: TGTGCCTGGAGTACGACACCTGAAGCTTTCTTT

clone size: few
J gene: TRBJ2-2
D gene: NA
V gene: TRBV24-1
CDR3 protein: CATSDLEGNTGELFF
CDR3 DNA: TGTGCCACCAGTGATTTGGAGGGGAACACCGGGGAGCTGTTTTTT

clone size: NA
J gene: TRBJ1-5
D gene: NA
V gene: TRBV27
CDR3 protein: CASSFMGNQPQHF
CDR3 DNA: TGTGCCAGCAGTTTTATGGGGAATCAGCCCCAGCATTTT

clone size: many
J gene: TRBJ1-2
D gene: NA
V gene: TRBV4-2
CDR3 protein: CASSQARDYGYTF
CDR3 DNA: TGTGCCAGCAGCCAAGCTAGGGACTATGGCTACACCTTC

clone size: few
J gene: TRBJ1-5
D gene: NA
V gene: TRBV10-3
CDR3 protein: CAIRAETGTQHF
CDR3 DNA: TGTGCCATCAGAGCAGAAACAGGGACCCAGCATTTT

clone size: NA
J gene: TRBJ2-2
D gene: NA
V gene: TRBV7-9
CDR3 protein: CASSLSPGSAAGELFF
CDR3 DNA: TGTGCCAGCAGCTTATCGCCGGGATCAGCGGCCGGGGAGCTGTTTTTT

clone size: few
J gene: TRBJ1-2
D gene: NA
V gene: TRBV29-1
CDR3 protein: CSVHSWGYDGYTF
CDR3 DNA: TGCAGCGTCCACTCTTGGGGATATGATGGCTACACCTTC

clone size: few
J gene: TRBJ1-3
D gene: NA
V gene: TRBV5-1
CDR3 protein: CASSFLGEVSGNTIYF
CDR3 DNA: TGCGCCAGCAGCTTTTTAGGGGAGGTCTCTGGAAACACCATATATTTT